The T cell receptor beta chain described here comes from a study of CD8+CD57+ T cells in acquired aplastic anemia (dated by TCRdb to the late 2010s). At the level of the whole study: DNA extracted from sorted CD4+ and CD8+ cells had a mean of approximately 3.3 ug, with a range of about 0.19 to 27.4 ug. Mean read counts for healthy donor samples were 8.5 million to 10.8 million for CD4+ cells and 11.0 million for CD8+ cells. The full study reports these points: No significant difference in CD8+ Simpson's diversity was found between patients and healthy controls (P=0.060). Some 30 CD8+ CDR3 sequences were found to be shared between patients and controls, but these sequences appeared to be highly expressed in patients and within the immunodominant clones of the patients.

TCR repertoires of sorted CD4+ and CD8+ blood T cells from severe aplastic anemia patients and healthy subjects were deep-sequenced in the study. Ficoll-Paque density gradient centrifugation was used to isolate peripheral blood mononuclear cells. Before DNA extraction, CD4+ and CD8+ T cells were sorted with FACS or magnetic beads. The germline V gene provides CDR1 SGHVS and CDR2 FQNEAQ. Its CDR3 holds 11 amino acids, cysteine through phenylalanine. Only CDR3 DNA is held: 33 bases, read in frame from base 1. For this clonotype: What this receptor recognizes is not known. Relative to the germline gene, one junction end is altered; a read error may explain this.

Profiling of TCR beta VDJ combinations and CDR3 sequences used genomic DNA as the template. An Illumina HiSeq 2000 was the platform used for TCR repertoire sequencing. In the original analysis: TRBV/TRBJ rearrangement plots, CDR3 size and DJ length profiles, and Simpson's diversity index were used to assess repertoires. Whichever DNA sequence was most abundant in the deep sequencing data was defined as the immunodominant clone. CDR3 amino acid sequences were screened for sharing across subjects and compared with published repertoires and the VDJdb database. TCRdb handled the public reads itself, with Q25 trimming in fastp and clone calling in MiXCR, and kept productive beta chains. Rows matching on CDR3 protein sequence are summarized as one entry with the most common DNA and genes. The authors' filters were not applied to this entry. Across this sample there are hundreds of thousands of distinct CDR3 sequences, with approximately 70% seen only once. The ten largest clones capture 4% of the sample.

The V and J genes are TRBV7-8 and TRBJ2-2; the D gene is unclear. Sequences were obtained from sorted CD4+, CD8+, or CD8+CD57+ T cells (not recorded which) from PBMCs. The sequence came from a human donor in good health, serving as a control. The bases are TGTGCCAGCAGCACCACCAGGGAGCTGTTTTTT. Protein translation: CASSTTRELFF.